This TCR beta chain was recorded in a study of T cells after yellow fever vaccination. Worth noting for this clonotype: Its antigen is as yet unknown.

TCR cDNA, made by 5'RACE template switching, carried an added universal primer site and UMIs. TCRdb re-analysed the 5' RACE reads in MiXCR, keeping a single row per CDR3 protein. The sample records hundreds of thousands of distinct CDR3 sequences, about 17% being singletons. General study results and limits: The CD4 and CD8 compartments had a small share of their clonotypes in common.

Germline CDR1 SQVTM, CDR2 ANQGSEA. V dropped 8 bases and J dropped 2 bases, with 11 bases sitting between them. The CDR3 covers 12 residues. The specimen comprised PBMCs, sampled before the yellow fever booster vaccination. This sequence joins TRBV29-1 and TRBJ2-3; D not resolved. The receptor was isolated from a man aged 18 to 30 who received the YFV17D yellow fever vaccine. CDR3 loop: CSSGPHTDTQYF. CDR3 bases: TGCAGCTCCGGGCCCCACACAGATACGCAGTATTTT.